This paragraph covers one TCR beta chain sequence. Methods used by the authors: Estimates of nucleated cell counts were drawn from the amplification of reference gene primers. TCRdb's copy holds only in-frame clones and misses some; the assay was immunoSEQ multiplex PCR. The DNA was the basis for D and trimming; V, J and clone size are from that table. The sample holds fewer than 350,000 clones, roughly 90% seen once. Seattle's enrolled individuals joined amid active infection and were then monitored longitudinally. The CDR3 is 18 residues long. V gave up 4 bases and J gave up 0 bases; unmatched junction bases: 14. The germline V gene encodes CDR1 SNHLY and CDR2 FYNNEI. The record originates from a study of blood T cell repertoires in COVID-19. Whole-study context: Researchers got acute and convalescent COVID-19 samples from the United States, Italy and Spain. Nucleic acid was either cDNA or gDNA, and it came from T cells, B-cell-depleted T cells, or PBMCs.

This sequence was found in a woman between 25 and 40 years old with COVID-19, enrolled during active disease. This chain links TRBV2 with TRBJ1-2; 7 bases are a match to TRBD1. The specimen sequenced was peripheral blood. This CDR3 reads CASSGRYGTALANYGYTF. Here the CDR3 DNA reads TGTGCCAGCAGTGGGCGATACGGGACAGCGTTAGCTAACTATGGCTACACCTTC. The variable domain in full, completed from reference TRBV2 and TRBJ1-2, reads EPEVTQTPSHQVTQMGQEVILRCVPISNHLYFYWYRQILGQKVEFLVSFYNNEISEKSEIFDDQFSVERPDGSNFTLKIRSTKLEDSAMYFCASSGRYGTALANYGYTFGSGTRLTVV.